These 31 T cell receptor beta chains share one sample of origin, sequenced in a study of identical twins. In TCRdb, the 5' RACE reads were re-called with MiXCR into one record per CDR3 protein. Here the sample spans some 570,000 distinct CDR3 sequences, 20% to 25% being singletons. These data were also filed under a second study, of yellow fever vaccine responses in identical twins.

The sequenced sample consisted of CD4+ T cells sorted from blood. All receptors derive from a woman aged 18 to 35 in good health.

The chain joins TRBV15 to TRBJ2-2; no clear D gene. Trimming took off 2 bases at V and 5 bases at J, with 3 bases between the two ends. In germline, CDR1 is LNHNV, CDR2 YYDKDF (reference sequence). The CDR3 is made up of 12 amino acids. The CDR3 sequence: CATSRLTGELFF. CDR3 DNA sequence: TGTGCCACCAGCAGACTTACCGGGGAGCTGTTTTTT.

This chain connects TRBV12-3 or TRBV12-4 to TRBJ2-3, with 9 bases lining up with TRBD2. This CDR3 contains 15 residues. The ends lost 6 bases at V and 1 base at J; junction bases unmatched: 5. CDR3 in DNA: TGTGCCAGCAGGATAGCGGGGGCGGGCACAGATACGCAGTATTTT. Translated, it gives CASRIAGAGTDTQYF.

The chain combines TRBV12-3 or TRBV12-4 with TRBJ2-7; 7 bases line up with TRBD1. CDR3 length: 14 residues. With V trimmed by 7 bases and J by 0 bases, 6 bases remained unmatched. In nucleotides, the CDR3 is TGTGCCAGCACCGCACAGGGGAGCTCCTACGAGCAGTACTTC. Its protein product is CASTAQGSSYEQYF.

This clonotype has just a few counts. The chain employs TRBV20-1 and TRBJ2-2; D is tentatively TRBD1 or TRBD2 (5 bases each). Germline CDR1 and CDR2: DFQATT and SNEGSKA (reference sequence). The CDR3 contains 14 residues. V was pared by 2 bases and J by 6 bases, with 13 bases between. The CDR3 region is CSARSRGRPGELFF. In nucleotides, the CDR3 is TGCAGTGCTAGATCGAGGGGTAGGCCCGGGGAGCTGTTTTTT.

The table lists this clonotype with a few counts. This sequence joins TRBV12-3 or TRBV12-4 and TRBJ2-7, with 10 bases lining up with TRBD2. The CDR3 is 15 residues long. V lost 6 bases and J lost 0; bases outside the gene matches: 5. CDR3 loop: CASRYGTSASYEQYF. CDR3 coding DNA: TGTGCCAGCAGATACGGGACTAGCGCCTCCTACGAGCAGTACTTC.

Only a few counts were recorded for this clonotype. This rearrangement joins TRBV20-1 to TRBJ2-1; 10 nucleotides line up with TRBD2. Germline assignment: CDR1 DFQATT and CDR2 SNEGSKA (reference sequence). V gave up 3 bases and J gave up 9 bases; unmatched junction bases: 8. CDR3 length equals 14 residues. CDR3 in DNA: TGCAGTGCTAGGGTCCCAGCGGGAGGGCCTGAGCAGTTCTTC. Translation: CSARVPAGGPEQFF.

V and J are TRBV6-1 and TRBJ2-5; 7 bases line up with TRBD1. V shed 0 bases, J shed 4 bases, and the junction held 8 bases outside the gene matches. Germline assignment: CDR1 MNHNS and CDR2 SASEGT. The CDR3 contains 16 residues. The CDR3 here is CASSEAGQGVGETQYF. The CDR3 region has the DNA TGTGCCAGCAGTGAAGCAGGGCAGGGGGTTGGAGAGACCCAGTACTTC.

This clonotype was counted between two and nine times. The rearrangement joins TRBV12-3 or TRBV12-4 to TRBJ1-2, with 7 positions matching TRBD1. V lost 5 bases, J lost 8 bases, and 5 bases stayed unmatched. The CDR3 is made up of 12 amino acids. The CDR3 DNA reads TGTGCCAGCAGTGGGGACAGAGAAGGCTACACCTTC. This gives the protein CASSGDREGYTF.

CDR3: CASSLLARGEQYV. Here the CDR3 DNA reads TGTGCCAGCTCCCTACTAGCCAGGGGGGAGCAGTACGTC. The chain employs TRBV18 and TRBJ2-7; weak D call: TRBD1 (7 bases). CDR1 and CDR2 (germline): KGHSH, LQKENI. Trimming shortened V by 6 bases and J by 7 bases, and 16 bases separated the two germline ends. The CDR3 consists of 13 residues.

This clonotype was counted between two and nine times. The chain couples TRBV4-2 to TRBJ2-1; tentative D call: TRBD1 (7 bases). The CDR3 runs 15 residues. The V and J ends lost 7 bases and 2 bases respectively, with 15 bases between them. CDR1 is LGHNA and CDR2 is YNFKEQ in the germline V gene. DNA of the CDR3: TGTGCCAGCACCTCAGGGGGAGGTCCCTACAATGAGCAGTTCTTC. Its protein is CASTSGGGPYNEQFF.

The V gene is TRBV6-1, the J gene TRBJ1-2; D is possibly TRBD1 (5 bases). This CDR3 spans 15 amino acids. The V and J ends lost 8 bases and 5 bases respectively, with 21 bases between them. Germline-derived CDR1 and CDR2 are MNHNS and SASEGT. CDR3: CASHEPEGTIYGYTF. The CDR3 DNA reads TGTGCCAGCCATGAGCCAGAAGGGACCATTTATGGCTACACCTTC.

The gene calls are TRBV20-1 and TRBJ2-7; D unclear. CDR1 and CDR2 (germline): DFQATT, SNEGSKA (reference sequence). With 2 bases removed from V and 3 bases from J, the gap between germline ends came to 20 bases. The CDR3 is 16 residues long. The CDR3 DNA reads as TGCAGTGCTAGAAACCCCGACCCCACAAGGTACTACGAGCAGTACTTC. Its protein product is CSARNPDPTRYYEQYF.

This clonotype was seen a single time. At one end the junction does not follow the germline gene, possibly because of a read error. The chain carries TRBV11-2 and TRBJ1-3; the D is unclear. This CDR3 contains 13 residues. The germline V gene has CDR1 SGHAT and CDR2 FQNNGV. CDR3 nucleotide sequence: TGTGCCAGCAGCCGGTACAGTGGAGACACCATATATTTT. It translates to CASSRYSGDTIYF.

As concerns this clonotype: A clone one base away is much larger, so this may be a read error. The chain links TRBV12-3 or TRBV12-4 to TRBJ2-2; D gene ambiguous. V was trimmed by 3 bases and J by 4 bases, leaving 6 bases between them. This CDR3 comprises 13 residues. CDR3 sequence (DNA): TGTGCCAGCAGTTTCCTGGCCACCGGGGAGCTGTTTTTT. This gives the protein CASSFLATGELFF.

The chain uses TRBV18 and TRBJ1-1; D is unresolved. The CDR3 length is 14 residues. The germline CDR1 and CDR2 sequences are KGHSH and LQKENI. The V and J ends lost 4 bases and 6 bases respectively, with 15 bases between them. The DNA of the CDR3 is TGTGCCAGCTCACTCGGCCTGGTAGGCCCTGAAGCTTTCTTT. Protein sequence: CASSLGLVGPEAFF.

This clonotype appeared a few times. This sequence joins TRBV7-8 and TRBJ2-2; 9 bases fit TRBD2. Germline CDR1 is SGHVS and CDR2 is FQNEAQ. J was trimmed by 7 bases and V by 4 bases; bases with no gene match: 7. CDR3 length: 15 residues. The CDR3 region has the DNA TGTGCCAGCAGCTCCAGGACTAGCGAGGGCGGGGAGCTGTTTTTT. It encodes CASSSRTSEGGELFF.

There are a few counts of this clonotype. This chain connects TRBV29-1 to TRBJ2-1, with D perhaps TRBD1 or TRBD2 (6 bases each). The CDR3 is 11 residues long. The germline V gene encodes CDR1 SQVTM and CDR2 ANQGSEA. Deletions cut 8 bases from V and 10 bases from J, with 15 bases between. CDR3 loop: CSFGRGTEQFF. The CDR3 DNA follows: TGCAGCTTCGGACGGGGGACAGAGCAGTTCTTC.

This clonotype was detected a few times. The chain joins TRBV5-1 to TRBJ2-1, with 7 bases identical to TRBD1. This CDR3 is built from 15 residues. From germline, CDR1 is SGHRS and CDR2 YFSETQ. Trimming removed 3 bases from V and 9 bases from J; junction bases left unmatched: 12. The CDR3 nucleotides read TGCGCCAGCAGCTCCACCGGGACAGAGACATTTGAGCAGTTCTTC. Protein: CASSSTGTETFEQFF.

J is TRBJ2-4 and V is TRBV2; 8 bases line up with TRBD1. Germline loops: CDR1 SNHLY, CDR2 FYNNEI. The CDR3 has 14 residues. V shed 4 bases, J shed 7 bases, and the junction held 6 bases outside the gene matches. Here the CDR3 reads CASSVQGVKNIQYF. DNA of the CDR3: TGTGCCAGCAGTGTACAGGGGGTAAAGAACATTCAGTACTTC.

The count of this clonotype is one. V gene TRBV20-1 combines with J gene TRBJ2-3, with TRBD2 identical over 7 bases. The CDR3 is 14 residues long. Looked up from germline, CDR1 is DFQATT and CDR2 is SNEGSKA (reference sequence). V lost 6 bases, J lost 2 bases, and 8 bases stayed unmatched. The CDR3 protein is CSARSGKNTDTQYF. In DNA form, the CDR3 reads TGCAGTGCCAGAAGCGGGAAGAACACAGATACGCAGTATTTT.

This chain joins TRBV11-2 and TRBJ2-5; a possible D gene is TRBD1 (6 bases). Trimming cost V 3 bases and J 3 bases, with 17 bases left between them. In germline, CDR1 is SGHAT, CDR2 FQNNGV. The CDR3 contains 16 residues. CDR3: CASSLGTITREETQYF. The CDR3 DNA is TGTGCCAGCAGCTTGGGGACAATCACACGGGAAGAGACCCAGTACTTC.

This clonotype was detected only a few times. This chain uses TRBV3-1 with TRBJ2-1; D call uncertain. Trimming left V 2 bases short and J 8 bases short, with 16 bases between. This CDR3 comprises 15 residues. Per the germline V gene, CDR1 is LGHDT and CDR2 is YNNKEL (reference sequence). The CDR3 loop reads CASSQLSYGPYEQFF. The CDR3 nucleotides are TGTGCCAGCAGCCAACTCTCTTATGGGCCCTATGAGCAGTTCTTC.

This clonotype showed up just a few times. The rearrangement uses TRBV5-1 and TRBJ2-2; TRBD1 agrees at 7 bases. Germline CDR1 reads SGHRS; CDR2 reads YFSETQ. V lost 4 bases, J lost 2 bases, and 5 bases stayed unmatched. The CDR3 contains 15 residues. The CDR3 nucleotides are TGCGCCAGCAGCGAGGGACAGTTAAACACCGGGGAGCTGTTTTTT. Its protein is CASSEGQLNTGELFF.

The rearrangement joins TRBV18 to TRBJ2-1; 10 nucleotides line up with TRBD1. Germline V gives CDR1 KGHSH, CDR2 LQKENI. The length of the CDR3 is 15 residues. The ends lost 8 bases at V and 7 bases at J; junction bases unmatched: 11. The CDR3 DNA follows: TGTGCCAGCACCCGGGACAGGGGCATAACAAATGAGCAGTTCTTC. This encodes CASTRDRGITNEQFF.

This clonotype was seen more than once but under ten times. The CDR3 nucleotides are TGTGCCAGCACCATGAAGAGGGTCCCACCACTTTACGAGCAGTACTTC. It encodes CASTMKRVPPLYEQYF. V usage is TRBV7-8 and J usage is TRBJ2-7; a possible D gene is TRBD2 (5 bases). V was trimmed by 7 bases and J by 4 bases, leaving 23 bases between them. This CDR3 region has 16 residues. Germline values: CDR1 SGHVS, CDR2 FQNEAQ.

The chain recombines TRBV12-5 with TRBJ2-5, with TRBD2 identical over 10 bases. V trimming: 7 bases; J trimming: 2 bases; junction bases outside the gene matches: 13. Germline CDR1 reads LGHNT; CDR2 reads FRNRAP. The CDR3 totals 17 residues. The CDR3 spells CASAPRGTSVLQETQYF. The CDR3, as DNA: TGTGCTAGTGCCCCCCGCGGGACTAGCGTACTTCAAGAGACCCAGTACTTC.

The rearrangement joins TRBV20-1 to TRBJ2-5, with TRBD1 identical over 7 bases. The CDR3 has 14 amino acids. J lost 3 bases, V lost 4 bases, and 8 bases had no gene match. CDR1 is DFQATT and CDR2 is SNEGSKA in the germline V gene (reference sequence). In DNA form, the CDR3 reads TGCAGTGCTAAACCGGGACAGCTAAAAGAGACCCAGTACTTC. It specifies CSAKPGQLKETQYF.

The CDR3 DNA reads TGTGCCACCAGTGACGGACCATCGAACACCGGGGAGCTGTTTTTT. Protein sequence: CATSDGPSNTGELFF. This sequence joins TRBV24-1 and TRBJ2-2; no reliable D call. Germline-derived CDR1 and CDR2 are KGHDR and SFDVKD. The CDR3 extends over 15 amino acids. V lost 4 bases, J lost 0 bases, and 8 bases lay in between.

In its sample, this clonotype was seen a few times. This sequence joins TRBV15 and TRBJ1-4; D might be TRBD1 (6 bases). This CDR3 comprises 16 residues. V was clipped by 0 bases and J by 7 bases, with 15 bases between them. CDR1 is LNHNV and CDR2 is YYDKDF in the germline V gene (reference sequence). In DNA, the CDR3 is TGTGCCACCAGCAGAGATGATGGGGGCGTGGGTGAAAAACTGTTTTTT. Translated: CATSRDDGGVGEKLFF.

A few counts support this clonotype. The CDR3 sequence: CASSPDTLNTEAFF. The CDR3 DNA reads as TGTGCCAGCAGCCCCGACACCCTGAACACTGAAGCTTTCTTT. V usage is TRBV7-9 and J usage is TRBJ1-1; D unclear. Germline V lookup: CDR1 SEHNR, CDR2 FQNEAQ (reference sequence). This CDR3 contains 14 residues. V was shortened by 5 bases and J by 0 bases, with 10 bases between the two germline ends. The whole variable domain, remainder taken from reference TRBV7-9 and TRBJ1-1, is DTGVSQNPRHKITKRGQNVTFRCDPISEHNRLYWYRQTLGQGPEFLTYFQNEAQLEKSRLLSDRFSAERPKGSFSTLEIQRTEQGDSAMYLCASSPDTLNTEAFFGQGTRLTVV.

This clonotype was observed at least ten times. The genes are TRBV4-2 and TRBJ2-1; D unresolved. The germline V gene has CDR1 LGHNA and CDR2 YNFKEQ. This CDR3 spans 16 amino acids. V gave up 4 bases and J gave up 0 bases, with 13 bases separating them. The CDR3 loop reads CASSRLLQSSYNEQFF. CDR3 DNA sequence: TGTGCCAGCAGCCGTCTCTTGCAGAGCTCCTACAATGAGCAGTTCTTC.